This T cell receptor (beta chain) was sequenced in a study of PD-1 blockade in mismatch repair-deficient tumors (dated by TCRdb to 2015 to 2018). Notes on the research overall: Between September 2013 and September 2016, the trial enrolled about 86 consecutive patients with over 10 mismatch repair-deficient cancer types, every one of whom had been previously treated and was progressing. Deep sequencing of TCR CDR3 regions was used to track tumor-associated T cell clones in peripheral blood of patients responding to PD-1 blockade.

Remarks on this clone: Its antigen target is currently unknown. Within one base of it there is no much larger clone, and no base qualities were kept.

The CDR3 contains 16 residues, cysteine and phenylalanine counted. The kept DNA is CDR3 alone, 48 bases in frame from the first base. V and J are trimmed by 4 bases and 2 bases, and the gene matches miss 10 bases of the junction. As encoded in the germline V gene (reference sequence), CDR1 is SEHNR while CDR2 is FQNEAQ. Mismatch repair deficiency was established in every enrolled patient by polymerase chain reaction or immunohistochemistry. TCR sequencing was carried out for three patients who responded to pembrolizumab therapy. In the phase II trial, pembrolizumab PD-1 blockade was tested prospectively in advanced mismatch repair-deficient cancers, no matter which tissue of origin the cancers came from. Serial peripheral blood T cell samples were collected before and at multiple times after starting PD-1 blockade. The timing of each blood sample was reported as weeks after the first dose of pembrolizumab.

Findings and caveats that apply to the study as a whole: After pembrolizumab, tumor-resident clones, which were often undetectable in blood before treatment, expanded rapidly and then contracted, generally ahead of radiologic responses.

Libraries were constructed by the immunoSEQ multiplex PCR assay. TCRdb carries this immuneACCESS record with in-frame sequences only. Its versions omit some clonotypes, under half of them owing to an unresolved V gene in the studies checked, with the rest unexplained. In this sample the table shows tens of thousands of clones, 70% to 90% of which occur a single time. Clones ranked in the top ten supply approximately 15% of the sample. Recombination joined TRBV7-9 with TRBJ2-7; 8 central nucleotides agree with TRBD2. This receptor was identified in an adult with mismatch repair-deficient cancer. The sample here was peripheral blood, taken 52 weeks after starting pembrolizumab. CDR3 loop: CASSSSLAGPPYEQYF. DNA sequence: TGTGCCAGCAGCTCGTCCTTAGCGGGACCCCCCTACGAGCAGTACTTC. The CDR3 plus the reference TRBV7-9 and TRBJ2-7 genes for the other parts give the full variable domain: DTGVSQNPRHKITKRGQNVTFRCDPISEHNRLYWYRQTLGQGPEFLTYFQNEAQLEKSRLLSDRFSAERPKGSFSTLEIQRTEQGDSAMYLCASSSSLAGPPYEQYFGPGTRLTVT.